This T cell receptor beta chain was retrieved from a study of shared clonotypes between healthy human individuals. Study at large: Researchers assigned three CD4 naive, three CD4 memory, two CD8 naive and one CD8 memory plate to each donor.

Recent acute infections and vaccinations were absent in the healthy HIV-negative adult donors. Within Nashville, Tennessee resided all donors, each a Caucasian adult. Germline values: CDR1 SNHLY, CDR2 FYNNEI. V trimming: 2 bases; J trimming: 10 bases; junction bases outside the gene matches: 7. This CDR3 is built from 15 residues. The protocol was immunoSEQ multiplex PCR, while the TCRdb copy is restricted to in-frame clones and leaves out a portion. Among roughly 640,000 clones listed, about 96% were seen once. The study, taken as a whole, reports: Clonotype sharing among donors was thought likely to change with sequencing depth.

Comments on this clone: Its antigen is not known.

The TCR sequence derives from a woman aged 25 to 45 in good health. V gene TRBV2 combines with J gene TRBJ2-1; 11 nucleotides align to TRBD2. The source material was naive CD4+ T cells sorted from blood. Specified subset: CD45RA+ positively selected. The DNA for the CDR3 is TGTGCCAGCAGTGAATCTAGCGGGGGGCTCACGGAGCAGTTCTTC. Translated, it gives CASSESSGGLTEQFF.